These 25 T cell receptor beta chains were sequenced from one sample in a study of T cell responses to AZD1222 COVID-19 vaccine. Some clones are missing from TCRdb's copy, which holds only in-frame ones; the method was immunoSEQ multiplex PCR. The sample consists of 210,000 or so clones, about 92% of them appearing once. Sample: peripheral blood, taken on day 0 of MenACWY control vaccination. These receptor sequences come from an adult in good health.

The chain carries TRBV5-1 and TRBJ2-1; the D gene is possibly TRBD1 (6 bases). V gave up 0 bases and J gave up 4 bases, with 11 bases separating them. The CDR3 is made up of 15 amino acids. Germline V CDR1 and CDR2: SGHRS, YFSETQ. The DNA of the CDR3 is TGCGCCAGCAGCTTGGCTGGGGGCGGGTACAATGAGCAGTTCTTC. It is translated as CASSLAGGGYNEQFF.

The chain has TRBV5-1 and TRBJ1-2; 8 bases are a match to TRBD1. In germline, CDR1 is SGHRS, CDR2 YFSETQ. Losses at the gene ends were 3 bases for V and 2 bases for J; bases not matched to a gene: 3. CDR3 length: 14 residues. CDR3 in amino acids: CASSSTGDNYGYTF. The DNA of the CDR3 is TGCGCCAGCAGCTCGACAGGGGACAACTATGGCTACACCTTC.

V gene TRBV30 combines with J gene TRBJ1-2; tentative D call: TRBD1 (5 bases). Trimming took off 4 bases at V and 1 base at J, with 10 bases between the two ends. From germline, CDR1 is GTSNPN and CDR2 SVGIG (reference sequence). The CDR3 is 13 residues long. The CDR3 coding sequence is TGTGCCTGGAACGTCCAGGGTAACTATGGCTACACCTTC. Protein product: CAWNVQGNYGYTF.

A note on this clone: Distinct nucleotide sequences in the sample also encode this CDR3. V usage is TRBV7-9 and J usage is TRBJ1-4; 9 bases map to TRBD1. The ends lost 5 bases at V and 5 bases at J; junction bases unmatched: 6. The CDR3 is made up of 15 amino acids. Germline assignment: CDR1 SEHNR and CDR2 FQNEAQ (reference sequence). This CDR3 is CASSPWTGANEKLFF. For the CDR3, the DNA is TGTGCCAGCAGCCCGTGGACAGGGGCGAATGAAAAACTGTTTTTT.

CDR3 sequence reads: CASSLGGSTEAFF. CDR3 nucleotide sequence: TGTGCCAGCAGTTTGGGGGGGAGCACTGAAGCTTTCTTT. The chain couples TRBV12-3 or TRBV12-4 to TRBJ1-1; tentatively, D is TRBD1 (5 bases). This CDR3 is 13 amino acids long. V was shortened by 3 bases and J by 4 bases, with 9 bases between the two germline ends.

Only one count was recorded for this clone. The chain recombines TRBV19 with TRBJ1-2, with a weak D call TRBD1 (5 bases). V was trimmed by 5 bases and J by 6 bases, leaving 13 bases between them. The CDR3 spans 13 residues. CDR1 and CDR2 (germline): LNHDA, SQIVND (reference sequence). The CDR3 loop reads CASSPGTADGYTF. The CDR3 DNA sequence: TGTGCCAGTAGTCCCGGGACCGCCGATGGCTACACCTTC.

The chain uses TRBV5-4 and TRBJ2-7; the match to TRBD2 covers 14 bases. CDR1 and CDR2 from the germline V gene are SGHNT and YYREEE (reference sequence). This CDR3 is 15 amino acids long. V lost 3 bases, J lost 4 bases, and 3 bases stayed unmatched. CDR3 sequence: CASSSGLAGVYEQYF. In DNA form, the CDR3 reads TGTGCCAGCAGCTCGGGACTAGCGGGGGTATACGAGCAGTACTTC.

The J gene is TRBJ2-1, the V gene TRBV7-3, with 8 bases lining up with TRBD2. The V segment lost 6 bases and the J segment 3 bases; nucleotides outside the gene matches: 4. CDR1 is SGHTA, CDR2 FQGTGA, per germline. The CDR3 spans 14 residues. The CDR3 DNA is TGTGCCAGCAGTGAGCGGGGGCGCTACAATGAGCAGTTCTTC. It is translated as CASSERGRYNEQFF.

J is TRBJ1-4 and V is TRBV7-2, with 7 bases aligning to TRBD1. The CDR3 extends over 15 amino acids. V lost 5 bases to trimming and J lost 7 bases; unmatched junction nucleotides: 10. CDR1 is SGHTA and CDR2 is FQGNSA in the germline V gene. CDR3 DNA sequence: TGTGCCAGCAGCACCCGACAGGGCGGAGTTGAAAAACTGTTTTTT. Encoded protein: CASSTRQGGVEKLFF.

V and J are TRBV7-3 and TRBJ1-2; 7 nucleotides agree with TRBD1. The CDR3 runs 15 residues. The germline V gene encodes CDR1 SGHTA and CDR2 FQGTGA. Trimming at V came to 2 bases and at J to 2 bases, leaving 5 bases not matched to a gene. The CDR3 here is CASSLSSTGNYGYTF. The CDR3 DNA reads as TGTGCCAGCAGCTTATCCTCGACAGGGAACTATGGCTACACCTTC. Variable domain in full (rest from reference TRBV7-3 and TRBJ1-2): GAGVSQTPSNKVTEKGKYVELRCDPISGHTALYWYRQSLGQGPEFLIYFQGTGAADDSGLPNDRFFAVRPEGSVSTLKIQRTERGDSAVYLCASSLSSTGNYGYTFGSGTRLTVV.

V gene TRBV2 combines with J gene TRBJ1-2; the D gene is possibly TRBD1 (5 bases). This CDR3 is built from 12 residues. CDR1 and CDR2 (germline): SNHLY, FYNNEI. V lost 7 bases, J lost 3 bases, and 9 bases lay in between. DNA of the CDR3: TGTGCCAGCATTGGAGGGGACTATGGCTACACCTTC. Its protein product is CASIGGDYGYTF.

V gene TRBV25-1 combines with J gene TRBJ1-1; D perhaps matches TRBD1 (6 bases). The CDR3 is 15 residues long. Germline values: CDR1 MGHDK, CDR2 SYGVNS. The V gene lost 5 bases and the J gene lost 9 bases, with 22 bases spanning the gap. The CDR3 is CASSPSGTPTGKAFF. The DNA of the CDR3 is TGTGCCAGCAGTCCCTCCGGGACACCAACGGGGAAAGCTTTCTTT.

The chain recombines TRBV5-5 with TRBJ1-4, with D uncertain. Trimming cost V 4 bases and J 3 bases, with 13 bases left between them. The germline V gene encodes CDR1 SGHKS and CDR2 YYEKEE (reference sequence). The CDR3 has 15 residues. CDR3 sequence reads: CASSAGRSSNEKLFF. The CDR3 DNA reads TGTGCCAGCAGCGCCGGGAGGAGCTCTAATGAAAAACTGTTTTTT.

The chain couples TRBV19 to TRBJ1-2; 8 bases are shared with TRBD1. V was pared by 5 bases and J by 2 bases, with 7 bases of the junction left unmatched. The CDR3 sequence is 15 residues long. The germline CDR1 and CDR2 sequences are LNHDA and SQIVND (reference sequence). The CDR3 bases are TGTGCCAGTAGTTCCCGGACAGGGATGAACTATGGCTACACCTTC. This sequence encodes CASSSRTGMNYGYTF.

The chain uses TRBV5-1 and TRBJ2-1, with 9 bases identical to TRBD2. CDR3 size: 14 residues. The V gene's germline CDR1 is SGHRS and CDR2 YFSETQ. Germline trimming cut 4 bases from V and 4 bases from J; bases unmatched to any gene: 3. CDR3 coding DNA: TGCGCCAGCAGCGCGGGACTAGCTTACAATGAGCAGTTCTTC. Translated, it gives CASSAGLAYNEQFF.

The chain couples TRBV19 to TRBJ1-3; 7 nucleotides align to TRBD1. This CDR3 comprises 16 residues. V dropped 4 bases and J dropped 0; count of bases not matched to a gene: 6. Germline V CDR1 and CDR2: LNHDA, SQIVND (reference sequence). CDR3 nucleotides: TGTGCCAGTAGTAAGGGACAGCCCGACTCTGGAAACACCATATATTTT. Encoded protein: CASSKGQPDSGNTIYF. Complete variable domain (other parts from reference TRBV19 and TRBJ1-3): DGGITQSPKYLFRKEGQNVTLSCEQNLNHDAMYWYRQDPGQGLRLIYYSQIVNDFQKGDIAEGYSVSREKKESFPLTVTSAQKNPTAFYLCASSKGQPDSGNTIYFGEGSWLTVV.

The CDR3 loop reads CASSFGGAPDTQYF. The CDR3 DNA reads as TGTGCCAGCAGCTTTGGGGGGGCCCCAGATACGCAGTATTTT. V gene TRBV11-2 combines with J gene TRBJ2-3; a weak D match, TRBD2 (7 bases). The CDR3 contains 14 residues. V lost 3 bases to trimming and J lost 4 bases, with 11 bases between them. Per the germline V gene, CDR1 is SGHAT and CDR2 is FQNNGV.

This clone has a handful of counts. This chain joins TRBV3-1 (or the pseudogene TRBV3-2) and TRBJ1-2, with 7 nucleotides matching TRBD1. The CDR3 has 13 amino acids. Germline V gene data show CDR1 as LGHDT and CDR2 as YNNKEL (reference sequence). J gave up 2 bases and V 4 bases, and 1 base lay outside the gene matches. As DNA, the CDR3 is TGTGCCAGCAGCCCGACAGGGAACTATGGCTACACCTTC. Residues: CASSPTGNYGYTF.

This clone showed up just once. The chain carries TRBV7-2 and TRBJ1-5, with D possibly being TRBD1 (5 bases). The CDR3 length is 16 residues. Germline V CDR1 and CDR2: SGHTA, FQGNSA. V was cut by 5 bases and J by 1 base, with 15 bases left in between. The CDR3 bases are TGTGCCAGCAGCAGGCAGGGAGGGGTCAGCAATCAGCCCCAGCATTTT. Its protein is CASSRQGGVSNQPQHF. The variable domain in full, with the rest retrieved from reference TRBV7-2 and TRBJ1-5, is GAGVSQSPSNKVTEKGKDVELRCDPISGHTALYWYRQSLGQGLEFLIYFQGNSAPDKSGLPSDRFSAERTGGSVSTLTIQRTQQEDSAVYLCASSRQGGVSNQPQHFGDGTRLSIL.

The rearrangement links TRBV2 to TRBJ1-3; possibly TRBD1 for D (5 bases). The CDR3 sequence is 14 residues long. Between the trimmed V and J ends, which lost 8 bases and 0 bases, there was a span of 11 bases. In germline, CDR1 is SNHLY, CDR2 FYNNEI. The CDR3 is CASADSHSGNTIYF. Written as DNA, the CDR3 is TGTGCCAGCGCCGACAGCCACTCTGGAAACACCATATATTTT.

The chain is built from TRBV7-9 and TRBJ1-2; TRBD1 is a possible D gene (6 bases). Germline CDR1 SEHNR, CDR2 FQNEAQ (reference sequence). The CDR3 has 14 amino acids. V lost 2 bases and J lost 2, with 9 bases in between. The CDR3 region is CASSLQGQNYGYTF. The CDR3, as DNA: TGTGCCAGCAGCTTACAGGGGCAAAACTATGGCTACACCTTC.

The chain carries TRBV5-1 and TRBJ2-1, with TRBD1 matching over 9 bases. CDR1 SGHRS and CDR2 YFSETQ come from the germline V gene. V was pared by 4 bases and J by 4 bases, with 6 bases of the junction left unmatched. This CDR3 contains 15 residues. As DNA, the CDR3 is TGCGCCAGCAGCCCCCGAGGACAGGGGTACAATGAGCAGTTCTTC. Protein: CASSPRGQGYNEQFF.

The chain recombines TRBV18 with TRBJ2-7, with 9 bases aligning to TRBD1. This CDR3 has 12 amino acids. V trimming: 4 bases; J trimming: 6 bases; junction bases outside the gene matches: 1. Germline loops: CDR1 KGHSH, CDR2 LQKENI. The CDR3 DNA is TGTGCCAGCTCACGGGACAGGGCCGAGCAGTACTTC. It codes for CASSRDRAEQYF.

Turning to this clone: An end of the junction differs from the germline gene, which may be a read error. The rearrangement links TRBV19 to TRBJ1-3; D call uncertain. CDR1 and CDR2 (germline): LNHDA, SQIVND (reference sequence). This CDR3 contains 10 residues. The CDR3 region has the DNA TGTGCCAGTAGCCCGGCGCCGTTCCGTTTT. This sequence encodes CASSPAPFRF.

This sequence joins TRBV24-1 and TRBJ1-6; 8 bases line up with TRBD1. Germline V gene lookup returns CDR1 KGHDR and CDR2 SFDVKD. Trimming at V came to 4 bases and at J to 7 bases, leaving 11 bases not matched to a gene. The CDR3 loop spans 17 amino acids. CDR3 protein: CATSDHTTRQGNSPLHF. For the CDR3, the DNA is TGTGCCACCAGTGACCACACCACTCGACAGGGGAATTCACCCCTCCACTTT.